The 4 T cell receptor beta chains below come from one sample, sequenced in a study of early T cells in non-severe SARS-CoV-2 infection. TCRdb re-called the 5' RACE reads through MiXCR, storing one row per CDR3 protein. Among about 110,000 distinct CDR3 sequences listed, over 10% were seen once. The source material was whole blood. The receptors come from an adult who was a healthcare worker with PCR-confirmed SARS-CoV-2 infection or an uninfected control (not recorded which).

The V and J genes are TRBV12-3 or TRBV12-4 and TRBJ2-5; D is uncertain. The CDR3 contains 15 residues. Deletions cut 3 bases from V and 5 bases from J, with 16 bases between. CDR3 sequence reads: CASSLGLRQEETQYF. CDR3 nucleotides: TGTGCCAGCAGTTTGGGTTTGCGGCAGGAGGAGACCCAGTACTTC.

The sample holds many counts of this clonotype. The rearrangement links TRBV20-1 to TRBJ2-7, with TRBD2 as a possible D gene (5 bases). V was shortened by 4 bases and J by 2 bases, with 12 bases between the two germline ends. Germline-derived CDR1 and CDR2 are DFQATT and SNEGSKA (reference sequence). There are 13 residues in the CDR3. CDR3 in amino acids: CSAMRDIPYEQYF. The CDR3, as DNA: TGCAGTGCTATGAGGGATATTCCCTACGAGCAGTACTTC.

Only a few counts were recorded for this clonotype. This chain connects TRBV7-6 to TRBJ1-2, with D perhaps TRBD1 (6 bases). This CDR3 comprises 19 residues. CDR1 SGHVS and CDR2 FNYEAQ come from the germline V gene. Trimming cost V 3 bases and J 1 base, with 24 bases left between them. The CDR3 is CASSFGIRGQDQRNYGYTF. The CDR3 DNA reads TGTGCCAGCAGCTTCGGGATTAGGGGACAAGATCAGCGTAACTATGGCTACACCTTC.

This chain uses TRBV5-1 with TRBJ2-3, with a weak D call TRBD2 (6 bases). The CDR3 is made up of 12 amino acids. V lost 0 bases, J lost 11 bases, and 10 bases lay in between. Germline CDR1 and CDR2: SGHRS and YFSETQ. The CDR3 DNA follows: TGCGCCAGCAGCTTGGACGCGGGGCAGCAGTATTTT. It translates to CASSLDAGQQYF.